Below are 30 T cell receptor beta chains sequenced from a single sample in a study of cytomegalovirus exposure and HLA in healthy donors. PCR was performed using 60 Vbeta and 13 Jbeta primers. TCRdb's copy holds only in-frame clones and misses some; the assay was immunoSEQ multiplex PCR. The data contain 99,000 or so clones, approximately 82% of them singletons. Material for sequencing was PBMCs. All receptors derive from a man between 35 and 55 years old in good health and CMV-seropositive.

The chain couples TRBV7-9 to TRBJ2-5; 7 bases map to TRBD2. V trimming: 1 base; J trimming: 2 bases; junction bases outside the gene matches: 13. Looked up from germline, CDR1 is SEHNR and CDR2 is FQNEAQ (reference sequence). The CDR3 consists of 18 residues. The CDR3 sequence: CASSLGGLDRTRQETQYF. CDR3 nucleotide sequence: TGTGCCAGCAGCTTAGGAGGACTAGACCGAACGAGGCAAGAGACCCAGTACTTC.

This chain joins TRBV2 and TRBJ1-2; D is perhaps TRBD1 (6 bases). Trimming removed 4 bases from V and 3 bases from J, with 18 bases in between. This CDR3 has 16 residues. Germline CDR1 is SNHLY and CDR2 is FYNNEI. The CDR3 coding sequence is TGTGCCAGCAGTGTTAGTGCCCTCAGGGGAGACTATGGCTACACCTTC. Its protein is CASSVSALRGDYGYTF.

The CDR3 DNA reads as TGTGCCAGTATGAACCGGGGGAACACCGGGGAGCTGTTTTTT. It yields the protein CASMNRGNTGELFF. This rearrangement joins TRBV19 to TRBJ2-2; D may be TRBD2 (5 bases). The CDR3 has 14 residues. The germline V gene encodes CDR1 LNHDA and CDR2 SQIVND (reference sequence). V lost 7 bases and J lost 1, with 10 bases in between.

This chain uses TRBV2 with TRBJ1-3; 7 nucleotides match TRBD1. The germline V gene encodes CDR1 SNHLY and CDR2 FYNNEI. With 6 bases clipped from V and 1 base from J, the junction kept 9 bases outside the gene matches. The CDR3 has 16 residues. The CDR3 is CASRTRQGRSGNTIYF. DNA of the CDR3: TGTGCCAGCAGGACTAGACAGGGACGATCTGGAAACACCATATATTTT. Complete variable domain (other parts from reference TRBV2 and TRBJ1-3): EPEVTQTPSHQVTQMGQEVILRCVPISNHLYFYWYRQILGQKVEFLVSFYNNEISEKSEIFDDQFSVERPDGSNFTLKIRSTKLEDSAMYFCASRTRQGRSGNTIYFGEGSWLTVV.

The chain employs TRBV6-6 and TRBJ1-5; D is unclear. The germline V and J ends were trimmed by 8 bases and 0 bases, with 11 bases remaining between them. Looked up from germline, CDR1 is MNHNY and CDR2 is SVGAGI (reference sequence). CDR3 length equals 14 residues. CDR3 sequence: CASRGTVSNQPQHF. DNA for the CDR3: TGTGCCAGCCGGGGAACGGTTAGCAATCAGCCCCAGCATTTT.

CDR3 sequence reads: CASSPRGSGGGELFF. In DNA, the CDR3 is TGTGCCAGCAGCCCACGGGGTAGCGGGGGCGGGGAGCTGTTTTTT. The V gene is TRBV7-3, the J gene TRBJ2-2; 9 positions agree with TRBD2. Germline V gives CDR1 SGHTA, CDR2 FQGTGA. V lost 5 bases, J lost 7 bases, and 8 bases stayed unmatched. The CDR3 runs 15 residues. The full variable domain, in which reference TRBV7-3 and TRBJ2-2 provide the parts outside the CDR3, is GAGVSQTPSNKVTEKGKYVELRCDPISGHTALYWYRQSLGQGPEFLIYFQGTGAADDSGLPNDRFFAVRPEGSVSTLKIQRTERGDSAVYLCASSPRGSGGGELFFGEGSRLTVL.

The V and J genes are TRBV4-1 and TRBJ2-5; TRBD2 matches 11 bases. The CDR3 is made up of 16 amino acids. V was pared by 2 bases and J by 0 bases, with 2 bases of the junction left unmatched. The germline V gene has CDR1 MGHRA and CDR2 YSYEKL. CDR3: CASSQPTSGDQETQYF. The CDR3 DNA reads TGCGCCAGCAGCCAACCGACTAGCGGGGACCAAGAGACCCAGTACTTC.

The chain's CDR3 is CASSAADTTYEQYF. The CDR3 DNA is TGTGCCAGCAGCGCCGCGGACACCACCTACGAGCAGTACTTC. The V call is TRBV5-4, the J call TRBJ2-7, with D possibly matching TRBD1 (5 bases). This CDR3 is built from 14 residues. Deletions cut 4 bases from V and 2 bases from J, with 13 bases between. Germline V CDR1 and CDR2: SGHNT, YYREEE (reference sequence).

This rearrangement joins TRBV30 to TRBJ1-5, with 7 bases lining up with TRBD1. CDR3 length: 15 residues. V dropped 7 bases and J dropped 10; count of bases not matched to a gene: 19. CDR1 is GTSNPN, CDR2 SVGIG, per germline (reference sequence). CDR3 protein: CASAPGQSKNIPQHF. The CDR3 DNA reads TGTGCCTCCGCTCCGGGACAGTCTAAAAATATCCCCCAGCATTTT.

The CDR3 DNA reads as TGTGCCAGCAGCGGAAGGGGGTTTGGTTATGGCTACACCTTC. Translation: CASSGRGFGYGYTF. V is TRBV5-6 and J is TRBJ1-2; D might be TRBD1 (6 bases). Germline V gene lookup returns CDR1 SGHDT and CDR2 YYEEEE. There are 14 residues in the CDR3. V was trimmed by 4 bases and J by 5 bases, leaving 15 bases between them.

This chain connects TRBV9 to TRBJ2-1; D is undetermined. V was cut by 0 bases and J by 8 bases, with 15 bases left in between. There are 15 residues in the CDR3. Germline V gives CDR1 SGDLS, CDR2 YYNGEE. CDR3 in amino acids: CASSVDPFNSYEQFF. In DNA, the CDR3 is TGTGCCAGCAGCGTAGATCCGTTTAACAGCTATGAGCAGTTCTTC.

This clone occurred a few times. The rearrangement uses TRBV27 and TRBJ2-7; D gene uncertain. Looked up from germline, CDR1 is MNHEY and CDR2 is SMNVEV (reference sequence). Trimming pared 4 bases from V and 2 bases from J, leaving 9 bases between. The CDR3 is 13 amino acids. CDR3 in DNA: TGTGCCAGCAGTTATAGCCTAGCCTACGAGCAGTACTTC. Residues: CASSYSLAYEQYF.

The chain combines TRBV18 with TRBJ2-5; D is unresolved. The CDR3 length is 12 residues. V dropped 6 bases and J dropped 0 bases, with 5 bases sitting between them. Germline V gene lookup returns CDR1 KGHSH and CDR2 LQKENI. The CDR3 is CASSPYQETQYF. For the CDR3, the DNA is TGTGCCAGCTCCCCGTACCAAGAGACCCAGTACTTC.

The chain links TRBV6-1 to TRBJ1-1; a possible D gene is TRBD1 (5 bases). Germline loops: CDR1 MNHNS, CDR2 SASEGT. V was cut by 7 bases and J by 4 bases, with 19 bases left in between. The CDR3 runs 15 residues. CDR3 residues: CASTLTGREATEAFF. As DNA, the CDR3 is TGTGCCAGCACCCTCACGGGGCGGGAGGCCACTGAAGCTTTCTTT.

This clone occurred a few times. One end of the junction does not line up with germline, which may come from a read error. J is TRBJ1-4 and V is TRBV25-1; D may be TRBD1 (5 bases). The CDR3 runs 11 residues. Per germline, CDR1 MGHDK and CDR2 SYGVNS. CDR3 nucleotide sequence: TGCGGACACTTAACTAATGAAAAACTGTTTTTT. Protein: CGHLTNEKLFF.

The rearrangement links TRBV18 to TRBJ2-5; tentatively, D is TRBD1 (6 bases). Trimming left V 3 bases short and J 0 bases short, with 11 bases between. The CDR3 loop spans 15 amino acids. Germline CDR1 KGHSH, CDR2 LQKENI. The CDR3 protein is CASSPGQIYQETQYF. CDR3 bases: TGTGCCAGCTCACCTGGACAGATCTACCAAGAGACCCAGTACTTC.

The V and J genes are TRBV6-1 and TRBJ2-3, with D possibly TRBD1 on 6 matching bases. The CDR3 spans 13 residues. Deletions cut 6 bases from V and 3 bases from J, with 10 bases between. From germline, CDR1 is MNHNS and CDR2 SASEGT. CDR3 sequence: CASRVTGTDTQYF. For the CDR3, the DNA is TGTGCCAGCAGGGTAACAGGGACAGATACGCAGTATTTT.

V and J are TRBV7-6 and TRBJ2-3; D may be TRBD2 (7 bases). Trimming shortened V by 5 bases and J by 4 bases, and 16 bases separated the two germline ends. CDR1 and CDR2 from the germline V gene are SGHVS and FNYEAQ. The CDR3 runs 15 residues. The CDR3 sequence is CASSPSGGGPDTQYF. The CDR3 DNA follows: TGTGCCAGCAGCCCTAGCGGAGGGGGGCCAGATACGCAGTATTTT.

Remarks on this clone: At the DNA level, this CDR3 is encoded by other sequences in the same sample as well. The chain employs TRBV11-3 and TRBJ2-3; TRBD2 might be the D (5 bases). Germline V gene lookup returns CDR1 SGHNT and CDR2 YENEEA. The CDR3 totals 14 residues. Trimming stripped 2 bases from V and 0 bases from J, with 6 bases between. CDR3 DNA sequence: TGTGCCAGCAGCTTAACTAGTAGCACAGATACGCAGTATTTT. The encoded protein is CASSLTSSTDTQYF.

This clone was counted a few times. This chain joins TRBV29-1 and TRBJ1-5; D perhaps matches TRBD1 (5 bases). Germline V CDR1 and CDR2: SQVTM, ANQGSEA. Trimming shortened V by 4 bases and J by 5 bases, and 15 bases separated the two germline ends. The CDR3 loop spans 14 amino acids. CDR3 protein: CSVGWGGEDQPQHF. The DNA of the CDR3 is TGCAGCGTTGGATGGGGAGGGGAGGATCAGCCCCAGCATTTT.

The V call is TRBV4-2, the J call TRBJ1-5; 7 bases line up with TRBD1. CDR1 is LGHNA, CDR2 YNFKEQ, per germline. The CDR3 covers 15 residues. V was pared by 0 bases and J by 1 base, with 0 bases of the junction left unmatched. The CDR3 sequence is CASSQEQGSNQPQHF. The DNA of the CDR3 is TGTGCCAGCAGCCAAGAACAGGGGAGCAATCAGCCCCAGCATTTT.

DNA for the CDR3: TGTGCCAGCAGCTTAACTCTACTAGCGGTGGGGGTAGAGCAGTTCTTC. It yields the protein CASSLTLLAVGVEQFF. The chain links TRBV7-2 to TRBJ2-1; 8 bases agree with TRBD2. CDR1 SGHTA and CDR2 FQGNSA come from the germline V gene. The length of the CDR3 is 16 residues. V was pared by 2 bases and J by 10 bases, with 13 bases of the junction left unmatched.

The CDR3 sequence: CASRTGRVQPQHF. The DNA of the CDR3 is TGTGCCAGTAGGACGGGCAGGGTGCAGCCCCAGCATTTT. The V gene is TRBV19, the J gene TRBJ1-5, with a tentative D call TRBD1 (5 bases). The CDR3 runs to 13 residues. Trimming stripped 6 bases from V and 7 bases from J, with 13 bases between. CDR1 and CDR2 from the germline V gene are LNHDA and SQIVND (reference sequence).

The chain combines TRBV30 with TRBJ2-5; no reliable D call. The DNA end is a closer match to TRBJ2-7, so the J assignment may be wrong. Germline V gives CDR1 GTSNPN, CDR2 SVGIG (reference sequence). The CDR3 totals 14 residues. CDR3 DNA sequence: TGTGCCTGGAGTGTGCCAGGAAAATCCTACGAGCAGTACTTC. It is translated as CAWSVPGKSYEQYF.

The V gene is TRBV12-1, the J gene TRBJ2-1; TRBD2 is the table's D call and was not checked against the DNA. TRBV12-1 is a documented pseudogene. The CDR3 is made up of 15 amino acids. For the CDR3, the DNA is TGTGCCAGCAGCGTTAGGCGGGGGAGGAACAATGAGCAGTTCTTC. It translates to CASSVRRGRNNEQFF.

The rearrangement links TRBV28 to TRBJ2-3, with 8 positions matching TRBD2. This CDR3 comprises 18 residues. V gave up 4 bases and J gave up 6 bases; unmatched junction bases: 18. The germline gives CDR1 MDHEN, CDR2 SYDVKM. CDR3 bases: TGTGCCAGCAGTTCCCGTGGTAGGACCTTCGGGGGGGGTGATACGCAGTATTTT. Translating it yields CASSSRGRTFGGGDTQYF. Full variable domain (remainder filled in from reference TRBV28 and TRBJ2-3): DVKVTQSSRYLVKRTGEKVFLECVQDMDHENMFWYRQDPGLGLRLIYFSYDVKMKEKGDIPEGYSVSREKKERFSLILESASTNQTSMYLCASSSRGRTFGGGDTQYFGPGTRLTVL.

The V call is TRBV7-2, the J call TRBJ1-1, with TRBD1 matching 8 bases. With V trimmed by 5 bases and J by 12 bases, 14 bases remained unmatched. CDR1 and CDR2 from the germline V gene are SGHTA and FQGNSA. The CDR3 is 14 residues long. CDR3 sequence: CASSDPWGQAETFF. The CDR3 coding sequence is TGTGCCAGCAGCGACCCCTGGGGACAGGCAGAGACTTTCTTT.

The chain couples TRBV6-5 to TRBJ2-5, with D tentatively TRBD2 (5 bases). V was clipped by 7 bases and J by 0 bases, with 15 bases between them. The germline CDR1 and CDR2 sequences are MNHEY and SVGAGI. CDR3 length equals 15 residues. CDR3: CASKSPGIYQETQYF. DNA for the CDR3: TGTGCCAGCAAGAGCCCCGGGATTTACCAAGAGACCCAGTACTTC.

This clone was observed a single time. The chain carries TRBV7-9 and TRBJ1-2, with D tentatively TRBD1 (5 bases). The germline V gene encodes CDR1 SEHNR and CDR2 FQNEAQ (reference sequence). The CDR3 covers 13 residues. V was trimmed by 0 bases and J by 7 bases, leaving 9 bases between them. CDR3 nucleotide sequence: TGTGCCAGCAGCTTAGCGGGGGGAATTGGCTACACCTTC. Protein: CASSLAGGIGYTF.

This chain links TRBV4-1 with TRBJ1-4; 7 bases align to TRBD1. Germline V gene data show CDR1 as MGHRA and CDR2 as YSYEKL. CDR3 size: 12 residues. Trimming cost V 2 bases and J 10 bases; bases outside gene matches: 1. CDR3 amino acids: CASSQTGVKLFF. The CDR3 nucleotides read TGCGCCAGCAGCCAAACAGGGGTAAAACTGTTTTTT.